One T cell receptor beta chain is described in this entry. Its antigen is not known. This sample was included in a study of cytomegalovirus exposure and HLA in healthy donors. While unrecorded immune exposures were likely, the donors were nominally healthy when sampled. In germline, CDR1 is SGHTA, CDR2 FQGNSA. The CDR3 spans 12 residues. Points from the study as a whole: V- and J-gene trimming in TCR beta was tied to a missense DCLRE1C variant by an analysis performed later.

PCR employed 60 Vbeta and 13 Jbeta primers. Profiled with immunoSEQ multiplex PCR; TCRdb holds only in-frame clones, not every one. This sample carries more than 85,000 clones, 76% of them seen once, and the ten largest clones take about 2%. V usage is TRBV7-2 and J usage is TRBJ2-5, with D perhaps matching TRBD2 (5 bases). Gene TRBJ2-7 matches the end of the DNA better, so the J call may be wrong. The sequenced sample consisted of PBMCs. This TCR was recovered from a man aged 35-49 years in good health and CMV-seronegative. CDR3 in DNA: TGTGCCAGCAGCGCTCGGGACTACGAGCAGTACTTC. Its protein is CASSARDYEQYF.